This passage covers 19 T cell receptor beta chains from one sample sequenced in a study of blood T cell repertoires in COVID-19. Measured with immunoSEQ multiplex PCR; TCRdb has only the in-frame clones, and not every one. Of 150,000 or so clones listed, around nine tenths are singletons. The sample comprised peripheral blood. The receptor set was obtained from a woman aged 70-85 years with COVID-19, enrolled during active disease.

The V and J genes are TRBV27 and TRBJ1-5; 9 bases map to TRBD1. The CDR3 sequence is 18 residues long. Per the germline V gene, CDR1 is MNHEY and CDR2 is SMNVEV (reference sequence). Trimming took 6 bases from V and 7 from J; bases not matched to a gene: 19. CDR3 protein: CASSTRLGQGFFSQPQHF. CDR3 nucleotide sequence: TGTGCCAGCAGCACCAGATTGGGACAGGGTTTTTTTTCCCAGCCCCAGCATTTT.

V gene TRBV5-1 combines with J gene TRBJ1-1; D gene ambiguous. Trimming took 4 bases from V and 1 from J, leaving 17 bases between them. The CDR3 covers 16 residues. Germline V gene sequence: CDR1 SGHRS, CDR2 YFSETQ. The DNA of the CDR3 is TGCGCCAGCAGCCCGGAGCAGCAAAGGCCGAACACTGAAGCTTTCTTT. Its protein is CASSPEQQRPNTEAFF.

J is TRBJ1-3 and V is TRBV6-5; TRBD1 might be the D (5 bases). Germline values: CDR1 MNHEY, CDR2 SVGAGI. The ends were cut back, 2 bases at V and 2 bases at J, with 10 bases in the middle. The CDR3 totals 15 residues. The CDR3 sequence: CASSYKGYPGNTIYF. CDR3 in DNA: TGTGCCAGCAGTTACAAGGGGTACCCTGGAAACACCATATATTTT.

The chain is built from TRBV18 and TRBJ1-2, with TRBD1 matching 7 bases. Trimming took 1 base from V and 7 from J; bases not matched to a gene: 3. CDR1 is KGHSH, CDR2 LQKENI, per germline. The CDR3 has 13 amino acids. The CDR3 is CASSPQGQLGYTF. The CDR3 DNA follows: TGTGCCAGCTCACCACAGGGACAGCTTGGCTACACCTTC. The variable domain in full, completed from reference TRBV18 and TRBJ1-2, reads NAGVMQNPRHLVRRRGQEARLRCSPMKGHSHVYWYRQLPEEGLKFMVYLQKENIIDESGMPKERFSAEFPKEGPSILRIQQVVRGDSAAYFCASSPQGQLGYTFGSGTRLTVV.

The gene calls are TRBV2 and TRBJ2-1; 8 bases are shared with TRBD1. CDR1 and CDR2 from the germline V gene are SNHLY and FYNNEI. V lost 6 bases, J lost 12 bases, and 10 bases stayed unmatched. The CDR3 extends over 13 amino acids. DNA for the CDR3: TGTGCCAGCAGATCGTACCAGGGGGCATGGCAGTTCTTC. Translated: CASRSYQGAWQFF.

The chain uses TRBV6-5 and TRBJ1-6, with D tentatively TRBD1 (6 bases). Germline assignment: CDR1 MNHEY and CDR2 SVGAGI. Trimming took off 5 bases at V and 5 bases at J, with 13 bases between the two ends. This CDR3 region has 15 residues. The CDR3 coding sequence is TGTGCCAGCAGTAACAGGCAGGGGAATAATTCACCCCTCCACTTT. This encodes CASSNRQGNNSPLHF.

This clone appeared a few times. The V call is TRBV29-1, the J call TRBJ1-1, with D unresolved. Germline V gene data show CDR1 as SQVTM and CDR2 as ANQGSEA. The CDR3 loop spans 11 amino acids. Between the trimmed V and J ends, which lost 5 bases and 4 bases, there was a span of 8 bases. The CDR3 sequence: CSVRGSTEAFF. The CDR3 DNA reads TGCAGCGTTCGGGGAAGCACTGAAGCTTTCTTT. The whole variable domain, remainder taken from reference TRBV29-1 and TRBJ1-1, is SAVISQKPSRDICQRGTSLTIQCQVDSQVTMMFWYRQQPGQSLTLIATANQGSEATYESGFVIDKFPISRPNLTFSTLTVSNMSPEDSSIYLCSVRGSTEAFFGQGTRLTVV.

V usage is TRBV18 and J usage is TRBJ1-1; D is unclear. This CDR3 comprises 17 residues. Germline V lookup: CDR1 KGHSH, CDR2 LQKENI. Trimming took 1 base from V and 0 from J, leaving 15 bases between them. CDR3 bases: TGTGCCAGCTCACCACGAGGGCAGGTGGGGATGAACACTGAAGCTTTCTTT. Protein: CASSPRGQVGMNTEAFF. The full variable domain, with the rest looked up from reference TRBV18 and TRBJ1-1, is NAGVMQNPRHLVRRRGQEARLRCSPMKGHSHVYWYRQLPEEGLKFMVYLQKENIIDESGMPKERFSAEFPKEGPSILRIQQVVRGDSAAYFCASSPRGQVGMNTEAFFGQGTRLTVV.

The chain uses TRBV2 and TRBJ1-2; D unresolved. V lost 7 bases, J lost 3 bases, and 15 bases lay in between. Germline CDR1 and CDR2: SNHLY and FYNNEI. The CDR3 sequence is 14 residues long. CDR3 residues: CASKILFGDYGYTF. DNA of the CDR3: TGTGCCAGCAAGATTCTCTTCGGGGACTATGGCTACACCTTC.

CDR3 DNA: TGTGCCAGCAGCCACCCGGGGGGGCAAGAGACCCAGTACTTC. Translation: CASSHPGGQETQYF. V gene TRBV4-2 combines with J gene TRBJ2-5; 8 positions match TRBD2. This CDR3 region has 14 residues. The trim removed 3 bases at V and 2 bases at J, leaving 2 bases unmatched. Germline loops: CDR1 LGHNA, CDR2 YNFKEQ.

The chain joins TRBV6-5 to TRBJ2-7; 8 bases are a match to TRBD2. This CDR3 spans 14 amino acids. The trim removed 6 bases at V and 2 bases at J, leaving 6 bases unmatched. The germline V gene has CDR1 MNHEY and CDR2 SVGAGI. This chain's CDR3 is CASRYGTRAYEQYF. The CDR3 bases are TGTGCCAGCAGGTACGGGACTAGGGCCTACGAGCAGTACTTC.

The chain has TRBV7-9 and TRBJ1-1; D gene uncertain. Trimming stripped 6 bases from V and 1 base from J, with 18 bases between. Germline-derived CDR1 and CDR2 are SEHNR and FQNEAQ (reference sequence). This CDR3 contains 16 residues. The CDR3 sequence: CASSPGVTFRNTEAFF. In DNA, the CDR3 is TGTGCCAGCAGTCCAGGCGTAACCTTTCGGAACACTGAAGCTTTCTTT. Full variable domain (outside the CDR3, taken from reference TRBV7-9 and TRBJ1-1): DTGVSQNPRHKITKRGQNVTFRCDPISEHNRLYWYRQTLGQGPEFLTYFQNEAQLEKSRLLSDRFSAERPKGSFSTLEIQRTEQGDSAMYLCASSPGVTFRNTEAFFGQGTRLTVV.

This sequence joins TRBV5-1 and TRBJ2-5; possible D gene TRBD1, 6 bases. Germline V gene data show CDR1 as SGHRS and CDR2 as YFSETQ. This CDR3 spans 13 amino acids. The germline V and J ends were trimmed by 3 bases and 5 bases, with 11 bases remaining between them. The CDR3 spells CASSWQGWETQYF. The CDR3 bases are TGCGCCAGCAGCTGGCAGGGGTGGGAGACCCAGTACTTC.

The rearrangement joins TRBV2 to TRBJ1-4; 8 nucleotides line up with TRBD1. The junction had 9 bases not matched to a gene; V was cut back by 10 bases and J by 8 bases. The length of the CDR3 is 13 residues. The germline CDR1 and CDR2 sequences are SNHLY and FYNNEI. CDR3 nucleotides: TGTGCCACAAACAGGGGGTCCGAAGAAAAACTGTTTTTT. As protein: CATNRGSEEKLFF.

V gene TRBV6-6 combines with J gene TRBJ2-7, with 10 bases that match TRBD1. CDR1 is MNHNY and CDR2 is SVGAGI in the germline V gene (reference sequence). Trimming cost V 5 bases and J 1 base; bases outside gene matches: 8. CDR3 size: 16 residues. CDR3 in amino acids: CASSTSRQGASYEQYF. DNA for the CDR3: TGTGCCAGCAGTACCTCGAGACAGGGGGCTTCCTACGAGCAGTACTTC.

This chain connects TRBV2 to TRBJ1-6, with 10 bases fitting TRBD1. The trim removed 4 bases at V and 9 bases at J, leaving 12 bases unmatched. Germline V lookup: CDR1 SNHLY, CDR2 FYNNEI. The CDR3 has 17 residues. The CDR3 sequence: CASSVYGGTGDRSPLHF. The CDR3 coding sequence is TGTGCCAGCAGTGTGTATGGAGGGACAGGGGATCGTTCACCCCTCCACTTT.

The V gene is TRBV21-1, the J gene TRBJ2-5; TRBD2 is taken as the D call from the table, unchecked against the DNA. TRBV21-1 is listed as a pseudogene. The CDR3 length is 15 residues. The CDR3: CASSSTSGAQETQYF. In DNA form, the CDR3 reads TGTGCCAGCAGCTCGACTAGCGGGGCACAAGAGACCCAGTACTTC.

The chain links TRBV12-3 or TRBV12-4 to TRBJ1-1; possible D gene TRBD1, 5 bases. V was cut by 6 bases and J by 4 bases, with 12 bases left in between. This CDR3 is built from 13 residues. This chain's CDR3 is CASRSGTGTEAFF. The CDR3 nucleotides read TGTGCCAGCAGGTCAGGGACTGGCACTGAAGCTTTCTTT.

The chain links TRBV6-4 to TRBJ1-2; tentatively, D is TRBD1 (5 bases). The germline V and J ends were trimmed by 2 bases and 8 bases, with 15 bases remaining between them. This CDR3 contains 14 residues. Germline V gives CDR1 MRHNA, CDR2 SNTAGT. The CDR3 coding sequence is TGTGCCAGCAGTGACCGGCAGGGCATAGGGGGCTACACCTTC. Its translation: CASSDRQGIGGYTF.